The clone carrying this TCR beta chain was picked up a small number of times. This entry is derived from a study of T-cell reconstitution after alpha-beta-depleted transplantation in children. TCRbeta library preparation incorporated unique molecular identifiers. TCRdb passed the PCR reads through MiXCR, listing each CDR3 protein once. Of 330,000 or so distinct CDR3 sequences listed, around 10% are singletons. Deletions cut 4 bases from V and 7 bases from J, with 16 bases between. Germline values: CDR1 MNHEY, CDR2 SMNVEV (reference sequence). The CDR3 has 15 amino acids. This sample comprised PBMCs, obtained before TCRalphabeta/CD19-depleted stem cell transplant. The TCR sequence derives from a boy younger than two with acute myeloid leukemia, due to receive a stem cell transplant. This chain joins TRBV27 and TRBJ2-2; D possibly corresponds to TRBD1 (6 bases). The CDR3 DNA reads TGTGCCAGCAGTTCTCAACAGCCAGGGGTCGGGGAGCTGTTTTTT. Translation gives CASSSQQPGVGELFF.